The clone carrying this T cell receptor (beta chain) was recorded a few times. The antigen remains undetermined. Unique molecular identifiers featured in how the TCRbeta library was prepared. TCRdb called the PCR reads again in MiXCR, with one record for every CDR3 protein. Of some 87,000 distinct CDR3 sequences in the sample, around 15% were seen once. This sample stems from a study of T-cell reconstitution after alpha-beta-depleted transplantation in children. Study-level points and caveats: From surviving recipient T cells and thymic progenitors came the high day-60 TCRbeta diversity observed in some patients. T cells produced anew were the main source of T-cell counts and diversity one year after transplant. By about two months after transplant, alpha-beta T cells reportedly arose from several hundred graft clones that had expanded.

The CDR3 extends over 16 amino acids. Trimming left V 1 base short and J 1 base short, with 12 bases between. Per the germline V gene, CDR1 is SGHTA and CDR2 is FQGNSA. This receptor was obtained from a male patient aged 2 to 9 who had a stem cell transplant for acute lymphoblastic leukemia, so the T cells may come from the graft donor. The starting material was PBMCs, mostly from graft donor cells, obtained 180 days after TCRalphabeta/CD19-depleted stem cell transplant. The J gene is TRBJ2-3, the V gene TRBV7-2; the D call may be TRBD1 or TRBD2 (6 bases each). CDR3 amino acids: CASSLGYGGGTDTQYF. The CDR3 nucleotides read TGTGCCAGCAGCTTAGGTTACGGGGGCGGCACAGATACGCAGTATTTT.